Listed here are 11 T cell receptor beta chains from one sample, sequenced in a study of T cell responses to AZD1222 COVID-19 vaccine. Profiling relied on immunoSEQ multiplex PCR, and the TCRdb table lists in-frame clones only, not all of them. The sample contains more than 95,000 clones, 92% of which appear only once. The source material was peripheral blood, sampled on day 0 of AZD1222 vaccination. The receptor set was obtained from an adult in good health.

This chain links TRBV6-4 with TRBJ2-3; tentatively, D is TRBD2 (5 bases). Trimming shortened V by 3 bases and J by 0 bases, and 13 bases separated the two germline ends. Germline V lookup: CDR1 MRHNA, CDR2 SNTAGT. The CDR3 covers 16 residues. CDR3 sequence reads: CASSDSSGTSTDTQYF. In DNA, the CDR3 is TGTGCCAGCAGTGATTCCAGCGGCACGAGCACAGATACGCAGTATTTT.

The chain combines TRBV4-1 with TRBJ2-1; the D is unclear. CDR3 size: 13 residues. Trimming stripped 0 bases from V and 7 bases from J, with 7 bases between. Germline CDR1 reads MGHRA; CDR2 reads YSYEKL. This CDR3 is CASSQDRVNEQFF. DNA of the CDR3: TGCGCCAGCAGCCAAGATAGGGTTAATGAGCAGTTCTTC.

This chain joins TRBV7-3 and TRBJ2-1, with TRBD1 identical over 10 bases. The CDR3 totals 15 residues. The V gene end was trimmed by 5 bases and the J gene end by 5 bases; junction bases not matched to a gene: 6. The germline V gene has CDR1 SGHTA and CDR2 FQGTGA. The CDR3 nucleotides read TGTGCCAGCAGCCTTGACAGGGGGCAACACAATGAGCAGTTCTTC. Amino acid sequence: CASSLDRGQHNEQFF.

CDR3 DNA sequence: TGTGCCACCAGTGACGGGTTCGCTAGCGGGACATGGGAGACCCAGTACTTC. It yields the protein CATSDGFASGTWETQYF. This sequence joins TRBV24-1 and TRBJ2-5; 9 bases match TRBD2. Looked up from germline, CDR1 is KGHDR and CDR2 is SFDVKD. The CDR3 loop spans 17 amino acids. V trimming: 4 bases; J trimming: 5 bases; junction bases outside the gene matches: 13.

This clone has just one count. This sequence joins TRBV14 and TRBJ2-3; 10 nucleotides line up with TRBD2. This CDR3 is built from 13 residues. Germline V gene data show CDR1 as SGHDN and CDR2 as FVKESK. Germline trimming cut 1 base from V and 11 bases from J; bases unmatched to any gene: 3. The CDR3 bases are TGTGCCAGCAGCCAAGGGCCTAGCGGGAGGCAGTATTTT. Translation: CASSQGPSGRQYF.

The chain joins TRBV7-9 to TRBJ1-1, with TRBD1 identical over 7 bases. The V gene's germline CDR1 is SEHNR and CDR2 FQNEAQ (reference sequence). This CDR3 is 18 amino acids long. Unmatched junction bases numbered 14, after V lost 4 bases and J lost 0 bases. The CDR3 nucleotides are TGTGCCAGCAGCTCCCAGGGTTCGACAGGGCGAATGAACACTGAAGCTTTCTTT. It specifies CASSSQGSTGRMNTEAFF.

The chain combines TRBV6-1 with TRBJ2-7; tentatively, D is TRBD1 (5 bases). This CDR3 is 16 amino acids long. The V and J ends lost 2 bases and 4 bases respectively, with 18 bases between them. Germline loops: CDR1 MNHNS, CDR2 SASEGT. CDR3 protein: CASSELGPGPGYEQYF. The CDR3 DNA reads as TGTGCCAGCAGTGAACTGGGCCCAGGGCCGGGTTACGAGCAGTACTTC.

The gene calls are TRBV7-6 and TRBJ1-6; 7 positions agree with TRBD1. CDR1 and CDR2 (germline): SGHVS, FNYEAQ. Trimming cost V 5 bases and J 5 bases; bases outside gene matches: 3. This CDR3 has 14 amino acids. CDR3 region: CASSQGGDNSPLHF. DNA for the CDR3: TGTGCCAGCAGCCAGGGGGGGGATAATTCACCCCTCCACTTT.

V gene TRBV23-1 combines with J gene TRBJ1-2; the D is unclear. TRBV23-1 qualifies as an ORF whose function is uncertain. This CDR3 is built from 16 residues. V shed 7 bases and J shed 7 bases, with 25 bases lying between them. In DNA, the CDR3 is TGCGCCAGCACCCTCGTTGTCCTCCCAAGCGTTAGTGGCTACACCTTC. It encodes CASTLVVLPSVSGYTF.

This clone occurred many times. The chain is built from TRBV5-4 and TRBJ2-5; 8 bases agree with TRBD2. V gave up 4 bases and J gave up 5 bases; unmatched junction bases: 7. Per the germline V gene, CDR1 is SGHNT and CDR2 is YYREEE (reference sequence). The CDR3 has 14 residues. CDR3 sequence reads: CASSIYGLAETQYF. In DNA form, the CDR3 reads TGTGCCAGCAGCATTTATGGACTAGCCGAGACCCAGTACTTC. The full variable domain, in which reference TRBV5-4 and TRBJ2-5 provide the parts outside the CDR3, is ETGVTQSPTHLIKTRGQQVTLRCSSQSGHNTVSWYQQALGQGPQFIFQYYREEENGRGNFPPRFSGLQFPNYSSELNVNALELDDSALYLCASSIYGLAETQYFGPGTRLLVL.

The rearrangement uses TRBV4-2 and TRBJ1-1, with D hard to call. Germline-derived CDR1 and CDR2 are LGHNA and YNFKEQ. The V gene lost 0 bases and the J gene lost 7 bases, with 18 bases spanning the gap. This CDR3 is 16 amino acids long. In nucleotides, the CDR3 is TGTGCCAGCAGCCAAGATTTTGCGACCCCCAGGAGTGAAGCTTTCTTT. Amino acids: CASSQDFATPRSEAFF.